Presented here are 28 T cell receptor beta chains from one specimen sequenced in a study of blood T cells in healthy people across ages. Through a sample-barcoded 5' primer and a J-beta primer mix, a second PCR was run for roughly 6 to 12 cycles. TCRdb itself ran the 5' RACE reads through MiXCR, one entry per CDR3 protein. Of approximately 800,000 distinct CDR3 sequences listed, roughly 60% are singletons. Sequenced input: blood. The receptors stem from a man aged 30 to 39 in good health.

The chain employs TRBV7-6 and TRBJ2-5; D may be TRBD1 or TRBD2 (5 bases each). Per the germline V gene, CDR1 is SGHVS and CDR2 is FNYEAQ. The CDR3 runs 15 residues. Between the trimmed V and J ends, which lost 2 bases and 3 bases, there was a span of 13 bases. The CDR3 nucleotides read TGTGCCAGCAGCTTAAGAGGGGCGGAAAAAGAGACCCAGTACTTC. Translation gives CASSLRGAEKETQYF.

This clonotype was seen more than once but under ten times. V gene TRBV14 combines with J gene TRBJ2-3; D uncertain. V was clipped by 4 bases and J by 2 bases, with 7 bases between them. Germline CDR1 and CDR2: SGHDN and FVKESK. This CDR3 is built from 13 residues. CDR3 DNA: TGTGCCAGCAGCCGATTCCACACAGATACGCAGTATTTT. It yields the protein CASSRFHTDTQYF.

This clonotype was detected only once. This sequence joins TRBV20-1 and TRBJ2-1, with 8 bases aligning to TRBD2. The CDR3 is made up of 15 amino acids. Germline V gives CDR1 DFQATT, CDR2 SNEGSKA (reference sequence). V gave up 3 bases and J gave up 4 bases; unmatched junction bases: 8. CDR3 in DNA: TGCAGTGCTAGCCCCAGCGGGGGATATTACAATGAGCAGTTCTTC. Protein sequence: CSASPSGGYYNEQFF.

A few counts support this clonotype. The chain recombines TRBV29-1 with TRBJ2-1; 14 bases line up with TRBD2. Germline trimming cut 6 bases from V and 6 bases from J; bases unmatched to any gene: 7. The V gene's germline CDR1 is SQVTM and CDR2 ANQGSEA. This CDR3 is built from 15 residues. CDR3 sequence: CSVYPGLAGVNEQFF. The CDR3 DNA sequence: TGCAGCGTCTATCCGGGACTAGCGGGAGTCAATGAGCAGTTCTTC.

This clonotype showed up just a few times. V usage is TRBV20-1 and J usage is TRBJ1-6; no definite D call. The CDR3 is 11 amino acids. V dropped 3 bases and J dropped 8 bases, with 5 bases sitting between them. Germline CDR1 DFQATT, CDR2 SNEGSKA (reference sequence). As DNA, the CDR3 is TGCAGTGCTAGGTCGGATTCACCCCTCCACTTT. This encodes CSARSDSPLHF.

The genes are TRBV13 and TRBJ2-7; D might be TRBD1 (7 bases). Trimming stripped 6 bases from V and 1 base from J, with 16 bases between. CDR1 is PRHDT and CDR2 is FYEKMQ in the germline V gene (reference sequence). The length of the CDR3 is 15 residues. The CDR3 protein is CASRLNPGGSYEQYF. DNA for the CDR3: TGTGCCAGCAGACTTAATCCAGGGGGGTCCTACGAGCAGTACTTC.

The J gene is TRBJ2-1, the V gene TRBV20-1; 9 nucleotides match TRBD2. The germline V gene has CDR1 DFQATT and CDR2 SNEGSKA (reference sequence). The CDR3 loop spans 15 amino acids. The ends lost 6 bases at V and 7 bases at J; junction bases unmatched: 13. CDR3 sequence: CSATMGGGASNEQFF. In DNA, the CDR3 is TGCAGTGCAACAATGGGCGGGGGGGCGTCTAATGAGCAGTTCTTC.

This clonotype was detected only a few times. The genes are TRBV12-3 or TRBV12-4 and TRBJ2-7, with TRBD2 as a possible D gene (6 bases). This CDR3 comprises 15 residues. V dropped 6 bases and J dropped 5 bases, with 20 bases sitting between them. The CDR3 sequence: CASSYRLGGNDEQYF. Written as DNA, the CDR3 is TGTGCCAGCAGCTACCGGTTGGGGGGTAACGACGAGCAGTACTTC.

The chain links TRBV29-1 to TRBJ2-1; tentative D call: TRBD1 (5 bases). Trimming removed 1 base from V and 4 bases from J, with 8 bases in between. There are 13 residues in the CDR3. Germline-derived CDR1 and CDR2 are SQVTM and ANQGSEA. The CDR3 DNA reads TGCAGCGTTGAAGCCACAGGATACAATGAGCAGTTCTTC. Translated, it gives CSVEATGYNEQFF.

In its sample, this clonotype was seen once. CDR3 in amino acids: CASKAGTGISYEQYF. CDR3 DNA sequence: TGTGCCAGCAAGGCCGGGACTGGGATCTCCTACGAGCAGTACTTC. The V call is TRBV2, the J call TRBJ2-7; a possible D gene is TRBD2 (6 bases). CDR3 size: 15 residues. CDR1 is SNHLY and CDR2 is FYNNEI in the germline V gene. V lost 7 bases to trimming and J lost 0 bases, with 16 bases between them.

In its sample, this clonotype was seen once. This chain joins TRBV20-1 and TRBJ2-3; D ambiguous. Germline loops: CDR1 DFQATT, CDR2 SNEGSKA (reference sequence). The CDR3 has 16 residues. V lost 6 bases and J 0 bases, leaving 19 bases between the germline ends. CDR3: CSARFASSASTDTQYF. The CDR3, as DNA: TGCAGTGCAAGATTTGCCTCGAGCGCGAGCACAGATACGCAGTATTTT.

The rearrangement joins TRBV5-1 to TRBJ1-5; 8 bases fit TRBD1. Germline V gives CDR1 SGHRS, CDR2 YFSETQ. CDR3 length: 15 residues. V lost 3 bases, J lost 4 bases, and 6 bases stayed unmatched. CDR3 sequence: CASSWDGQGNQPQHF. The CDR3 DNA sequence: TGCGCCAGCAGCTGGGACGGACAGGGTAATCAGCCCCAGCATTTT.

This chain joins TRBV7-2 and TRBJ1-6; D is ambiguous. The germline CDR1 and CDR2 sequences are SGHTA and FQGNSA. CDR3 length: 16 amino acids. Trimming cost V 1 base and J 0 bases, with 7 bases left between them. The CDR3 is CASSLVLSSYNSPLHF. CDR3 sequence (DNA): TGTGCCAGCAGCTTAGTACTAAGCTCCTATAATTCACCCCTCCACTTT.

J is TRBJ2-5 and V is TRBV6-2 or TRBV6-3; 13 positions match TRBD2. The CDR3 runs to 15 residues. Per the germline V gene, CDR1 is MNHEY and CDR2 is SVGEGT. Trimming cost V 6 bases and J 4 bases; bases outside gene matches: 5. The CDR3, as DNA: TGTGCCAGCAGCCTCACTAGCGGGAGGGTAGAGACCCAGTACTTC. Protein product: CASSLTSGRVETQYF.

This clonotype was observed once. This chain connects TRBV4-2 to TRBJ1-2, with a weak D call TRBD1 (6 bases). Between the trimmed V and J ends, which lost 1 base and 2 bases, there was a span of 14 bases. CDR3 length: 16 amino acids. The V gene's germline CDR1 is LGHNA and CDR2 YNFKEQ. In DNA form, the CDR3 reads TGTGCCAGCAGCCAAGGGTTCAGGGGTTCGAACTATGGCTACACCTTC. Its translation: CASSQGFRGSNYGYTF.

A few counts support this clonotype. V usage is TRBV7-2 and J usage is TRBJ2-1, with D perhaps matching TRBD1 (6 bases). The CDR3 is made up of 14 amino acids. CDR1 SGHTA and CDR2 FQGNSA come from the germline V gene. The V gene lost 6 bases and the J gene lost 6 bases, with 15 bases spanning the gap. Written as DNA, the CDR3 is TGTGCCAGCAGGAGGGACACCTCGGGCAATGAGCAGTTCTTC. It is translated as CASRRDTSGNEQFF.

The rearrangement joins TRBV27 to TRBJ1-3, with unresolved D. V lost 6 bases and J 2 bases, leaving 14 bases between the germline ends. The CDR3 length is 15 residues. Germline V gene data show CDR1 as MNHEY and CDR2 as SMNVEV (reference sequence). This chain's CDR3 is CASSARGIPGNTIYF. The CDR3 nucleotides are TGTGCCAGCAGCGCAAGAGGGATACCTGGAAACACCATATATTTT.

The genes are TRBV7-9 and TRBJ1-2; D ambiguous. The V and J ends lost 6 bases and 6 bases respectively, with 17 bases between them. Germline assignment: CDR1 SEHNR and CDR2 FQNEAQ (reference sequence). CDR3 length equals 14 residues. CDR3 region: CASSPDSWLDGYTF. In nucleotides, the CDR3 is TGTGCCAGCAGTCCGGACTCCTGGTTGGATGGCTACACCTTC.

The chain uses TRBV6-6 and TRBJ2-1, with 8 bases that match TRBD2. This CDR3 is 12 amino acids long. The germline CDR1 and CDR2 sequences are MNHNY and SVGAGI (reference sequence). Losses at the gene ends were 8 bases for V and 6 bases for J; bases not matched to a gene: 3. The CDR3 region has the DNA TGTGCCAGCGAAACTAGCGGCAATGAGCAGTTCTTC. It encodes CASETSGNEQFF.

CDR3: CASSYSTWGEQFF. The CDR3 DNA reads TGTGCCAGCAGTTACTCGACCTGGGGTGAGCAGTTCTTC. V is TRBV6-5 and J is TRBJ2-1; unclear D gene. The CDR3 has 13 residues. Germline V gene data show CDR1 as MNHEY and CDR2 as SVGAGI. Trimming shortened V by 0 bases and J by 9 bases, and 9 bases separated the two germline ends.

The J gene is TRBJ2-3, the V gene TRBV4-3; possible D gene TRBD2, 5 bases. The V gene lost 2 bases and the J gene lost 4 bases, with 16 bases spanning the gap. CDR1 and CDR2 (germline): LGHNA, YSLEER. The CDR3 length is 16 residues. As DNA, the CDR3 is TGCGCCAGCAGCCAACAATGGGCGGGCCGTGCAGATACGCAGTATTTT. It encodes CASSQQWAGRADTQYF.

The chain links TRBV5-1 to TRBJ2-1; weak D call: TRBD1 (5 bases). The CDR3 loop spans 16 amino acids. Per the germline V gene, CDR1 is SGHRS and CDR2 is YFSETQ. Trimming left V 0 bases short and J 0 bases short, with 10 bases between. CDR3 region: CASSLEGRSSYNEQFF. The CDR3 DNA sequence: TGCGCCAGCAGCTTGGAGGGGCGGAGCTCCTACAATGAGCAGTTCTTC.

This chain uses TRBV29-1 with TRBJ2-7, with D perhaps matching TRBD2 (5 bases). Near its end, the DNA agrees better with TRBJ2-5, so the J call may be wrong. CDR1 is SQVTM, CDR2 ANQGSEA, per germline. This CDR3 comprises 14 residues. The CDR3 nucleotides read TGCAGCATCTCGCGGGCAGGAGTCCGGGAGACCCAGTACTTC. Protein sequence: CSISRAGVRETQYF.

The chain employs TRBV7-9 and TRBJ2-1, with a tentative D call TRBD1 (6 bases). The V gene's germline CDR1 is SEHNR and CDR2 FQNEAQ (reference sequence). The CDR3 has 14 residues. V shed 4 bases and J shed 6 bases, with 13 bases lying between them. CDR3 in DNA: TGTGCCAGCAGCTCGGGACAATGGGTCAATGAGCAGTTCTTC. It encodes CASSSGQWVNEQFF.

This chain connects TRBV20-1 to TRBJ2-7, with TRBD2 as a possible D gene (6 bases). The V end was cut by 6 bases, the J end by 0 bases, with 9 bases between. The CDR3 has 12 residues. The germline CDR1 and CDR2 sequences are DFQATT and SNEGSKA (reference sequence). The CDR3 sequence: CSAWDSSYEQYF. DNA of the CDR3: TGCAGTGCATGGGACTCCTCCTACGAGCAGTACTTC.

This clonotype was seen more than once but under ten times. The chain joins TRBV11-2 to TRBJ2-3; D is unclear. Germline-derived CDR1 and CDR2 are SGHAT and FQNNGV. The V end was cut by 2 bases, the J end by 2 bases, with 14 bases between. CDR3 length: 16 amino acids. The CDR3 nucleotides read TGTGCCAGCAGCTTATTATCCAGACCCATCACAGATACGCAGTATTTT. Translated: CASSLLSRPITDTQYF.

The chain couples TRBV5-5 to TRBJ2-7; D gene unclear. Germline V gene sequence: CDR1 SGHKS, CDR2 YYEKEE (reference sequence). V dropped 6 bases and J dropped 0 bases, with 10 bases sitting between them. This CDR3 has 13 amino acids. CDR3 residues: CASNCGYSYEQYF. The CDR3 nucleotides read TGTGCCAGCAACTGCGGATACTCCTACGAGCAGTACTTC.

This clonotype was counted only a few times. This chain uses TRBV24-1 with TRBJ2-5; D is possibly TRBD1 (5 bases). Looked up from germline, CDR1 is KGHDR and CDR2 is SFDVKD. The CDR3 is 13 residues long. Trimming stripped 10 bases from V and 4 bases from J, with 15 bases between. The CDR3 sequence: CATAKGKGETQYF. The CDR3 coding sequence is TGTGCCACTGCGAAGGGGAAAGGAGAGACCCAGTACTTC.